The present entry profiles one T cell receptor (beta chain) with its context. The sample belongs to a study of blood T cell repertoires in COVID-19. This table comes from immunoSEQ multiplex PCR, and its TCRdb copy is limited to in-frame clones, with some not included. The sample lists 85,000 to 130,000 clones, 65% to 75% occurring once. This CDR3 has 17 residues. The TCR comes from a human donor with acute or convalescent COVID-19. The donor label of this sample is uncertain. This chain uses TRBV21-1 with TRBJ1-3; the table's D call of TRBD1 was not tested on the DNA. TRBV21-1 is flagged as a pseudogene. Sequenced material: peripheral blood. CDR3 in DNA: TGTGCCAGCAGCATAAAAGGCACAGGGGTATCTGGAAACACCATATATTTT. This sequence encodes CASSIKGTGVSGNTIYF.